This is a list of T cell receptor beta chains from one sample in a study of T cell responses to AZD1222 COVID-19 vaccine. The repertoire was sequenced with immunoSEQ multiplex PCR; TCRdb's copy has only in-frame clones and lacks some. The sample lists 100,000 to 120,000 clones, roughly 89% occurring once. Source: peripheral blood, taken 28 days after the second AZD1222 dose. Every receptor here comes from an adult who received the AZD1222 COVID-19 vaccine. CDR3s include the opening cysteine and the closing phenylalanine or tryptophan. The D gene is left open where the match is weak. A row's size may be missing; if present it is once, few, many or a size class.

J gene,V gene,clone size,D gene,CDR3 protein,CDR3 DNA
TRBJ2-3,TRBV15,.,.,CATSRDLSALTDTQYF,TGTGCCACCAGCAGAGACCTTAGCGCTCTCACAGATACGCAGTATTTT
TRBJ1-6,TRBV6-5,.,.,CASRSPTSYNSPLHF,TGTGCCAGCCGATCCCCGACCTCCTATAATTCACCCCTCCACTTT
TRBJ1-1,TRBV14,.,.,CASSQDENTEAFF,TGTGCCAGCAGCCAAGATGAGAACACTGAAGCTTTCTTT
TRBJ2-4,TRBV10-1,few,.,CASRKTLLAKNIQYF,TGCGCCAGCAGGAAGACACTACTAGCCAAAAACATTCAGTACTTC
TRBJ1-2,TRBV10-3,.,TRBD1,CAISETGTGTGYYGYTF,TGTGCCATCAGTGAGACCGGGACAGGGACAGGTTACTATGGCTACACCTTC
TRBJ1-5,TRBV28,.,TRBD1,CASRRGTVYSNQPQHF,TGTGCCAGCAGACGCGGGACAGTCTATAGCAATCAGCCCCAGCATTTT
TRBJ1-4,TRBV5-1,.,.,CASRPGWLNEKLFF,TGCGCCAGCAGGCCCGGTTGGCTTAATGAAAAACTGTTTTTT
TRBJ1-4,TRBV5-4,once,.,CASSLAGMDEKLFF,TGTGCCAGCAGCTTGGCGGGAATGGATGAAAAACTGTTTTTT
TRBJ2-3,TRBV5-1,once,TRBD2,CASSLGPSGKADTQYF,TGCGCCAGCAGCTTGGGCCCCAGCGGGAAGGCAGATACGCAGTATTTT
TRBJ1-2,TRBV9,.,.,CASSEGVRETGGYTF,TGTGCCAGCAGCGAGGGTGTCAGGGAAACGGGCGGCTACACCTTC
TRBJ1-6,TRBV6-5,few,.,CASSYSIGDSPLHF,TGTGCCAGCAGTTACTCGATAGGGGATTCACCCCTCCACTTT
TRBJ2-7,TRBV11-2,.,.,CASSLSQTWTSYYEQYF,TGTGCCAGCAGCTTGTCCCAGACGTGGACATCTTACTACGAGCAGTACTTC
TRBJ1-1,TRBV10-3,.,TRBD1,CAISEGRGRTEAFF,TGTGCCATCAGTGAGGGCAGGGGGCGTACTGAAGCTTTCTTT
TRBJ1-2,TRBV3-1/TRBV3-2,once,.,CASSQDWRGVGGYTF,TGTGCCAGCAGCCAAGATTGGAGGGGGGTTGGCGGCTACACCTTC
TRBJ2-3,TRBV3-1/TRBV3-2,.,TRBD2,CASSQARLAGTDTQYF,TGTGCCAGCAGCCAAGCCCGACTAGCGGGCACAGATACGCAGTATTTT
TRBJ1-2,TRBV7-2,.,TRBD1,CASSWTGGGYGYTF,TGTGCCAGCAGCTGGACAGGGGGTGGCTATGGCTACACCTTC
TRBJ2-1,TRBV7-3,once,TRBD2,CASSLTSGAAGEQFF,TGTGCCAGCAGCCTGACTAGCGGGGCGGCAGGGGAGCAGTTCTTC
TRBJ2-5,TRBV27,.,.,CASSTTGTETQYF,TGTGCCAGCAGTACAACAGGGACAGAGACCCAGTACTTC
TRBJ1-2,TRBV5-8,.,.,CASSLVQGYGYTF,TGTGCCAGCAGCTTAGTACAGGGCTATGGCTACACCTTC
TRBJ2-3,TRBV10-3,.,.,CAISESGFGDTQYF,TGTGCCATCAGTGAGTCAGGCTTCGGAGATACGCAGTATTTT
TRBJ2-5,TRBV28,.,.,CASTLGSQETQYF,TGTGCCAGCACACTGGGGAGTCAAGAGACCCAGTACTTC
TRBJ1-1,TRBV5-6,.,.,CASSSTGNTEAFF,TGTGCCAGCAGCAGCACAGGGAACACTGAAGCTTTCTTT
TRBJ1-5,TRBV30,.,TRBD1,CAWSLQGLRQPQHF,TGTGCCTGGAGTTTACAGGGGCTCCGTCAGCCCCAGCATTTT
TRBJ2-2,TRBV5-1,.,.,CASSSGTSSPTGELFF,TGCGCCAGCAGCTCCGGGACTTCAAGCCCCACCGGGGAGCTGTTTTTT
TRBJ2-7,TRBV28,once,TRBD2,CASSRGDYEQYF,TGTGCCAGCTCCCGGGGGGATTACGAGCAGTACTTC
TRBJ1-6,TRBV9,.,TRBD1,CASSVVGQFNSPLHF,TGTGCCAGCAGCGTAGTGGGACAGTTTAATTCACCCCTCCACTTT
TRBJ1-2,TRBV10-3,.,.,CASNPLGGYGYTF,TGTGCCTCCAATCCTCTGGGTGGCTATGGCTACACCTTC
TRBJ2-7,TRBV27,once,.,CASSLSRGLGNYEQYF,TGTGCCAGCAGTTTGTCCCGAGGGCTAGGGAACTACGAGCAGTACTTC
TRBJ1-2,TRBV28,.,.,CASRGGTDTNYGYTF,TGTGCCAGCAGGGGAGGGACGGATACTAACTATGGCTACACCTTC
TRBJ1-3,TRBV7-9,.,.,CASSLGDKSSGNTIYF,TGTGCCAGCAGCTTGGGTGACAAGAGCTCTGGAAACACCATATATTTT
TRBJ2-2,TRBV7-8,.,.,CAVTGHINTGELFF,TGTGCGGTCACGGGGCACATAAACACCGGGGAGCTGTTTTTT
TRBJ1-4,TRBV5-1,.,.,CASSRDSTNEKLFF,TGCGCCAGCAGCCGGGACTCAACTAATGAAAAACTGTTTTTT
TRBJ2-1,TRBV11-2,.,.,CASSSGYNEQFF,TGTGCCAGCAGCTCGGGCTACAATGAGCAGTTCTTC
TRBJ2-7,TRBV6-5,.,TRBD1,CASSYSGDSSYEQYF,TGTGCCAGCAGTTACTCCGGGGACAGCTCCTACGAGCAGTACTTC
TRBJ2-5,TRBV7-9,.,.,CASSLGPRTGTQETQYF,TGTGCCAGCAGCTTAGGCCCTAGAACAGGGACCCAAGAGACCCAGTACTTC
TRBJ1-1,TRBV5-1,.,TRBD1,CASSTTGGRDTEAFF,TGCGCCAGCAGCACTACAGGGGGCAGGGACACTGAAGCTTTCTTT
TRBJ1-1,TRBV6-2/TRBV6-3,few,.,CASSYSSVNTEAFF,TGTGCCAGCAGTTACTCGTCAGTTAACACTGAAGCTTTCTTT
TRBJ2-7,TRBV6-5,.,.,CASSYNGDSSYEQYF,TGTGCCAGCAGTTATAATGGGGACTCTTCCTACGAGCAGTACTTC
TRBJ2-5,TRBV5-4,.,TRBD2,CASSHYLLRGTTKETQYF,TGTGCCAGCAGCCATTACCTATTACGGGGGACTACAAAAGAGACCCAGTACTTC
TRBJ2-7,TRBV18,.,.,CASSRGSGLYEQYF,TGTGCCAGCTCCCGGGGTAGCGGACTCTACGAGCAGTACTTC